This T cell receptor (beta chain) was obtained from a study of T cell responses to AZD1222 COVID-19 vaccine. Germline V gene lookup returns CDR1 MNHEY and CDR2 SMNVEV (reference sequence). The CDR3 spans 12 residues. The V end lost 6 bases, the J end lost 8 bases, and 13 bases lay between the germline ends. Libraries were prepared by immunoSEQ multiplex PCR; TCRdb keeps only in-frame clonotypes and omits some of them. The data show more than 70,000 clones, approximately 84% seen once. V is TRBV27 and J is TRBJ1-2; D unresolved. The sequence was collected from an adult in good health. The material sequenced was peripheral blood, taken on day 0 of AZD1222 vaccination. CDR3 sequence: CASRERTLGYTF. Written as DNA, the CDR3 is TGTGCCAGCAGGGAACGAACTTTAGGCTACACCTTC.